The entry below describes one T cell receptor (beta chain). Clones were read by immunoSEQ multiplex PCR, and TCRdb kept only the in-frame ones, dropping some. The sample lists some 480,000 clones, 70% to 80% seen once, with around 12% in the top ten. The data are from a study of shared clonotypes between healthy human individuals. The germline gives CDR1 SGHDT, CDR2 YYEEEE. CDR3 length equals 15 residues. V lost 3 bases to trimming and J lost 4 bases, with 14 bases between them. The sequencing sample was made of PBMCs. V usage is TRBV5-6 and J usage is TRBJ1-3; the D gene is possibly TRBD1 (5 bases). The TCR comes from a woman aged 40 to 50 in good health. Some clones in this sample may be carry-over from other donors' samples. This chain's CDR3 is CASSSSRVSGNTIYF. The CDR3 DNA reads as TGTGCCAGCAGCTCTTCCAGGGTTTCCGGAAACACCATATATTTT.